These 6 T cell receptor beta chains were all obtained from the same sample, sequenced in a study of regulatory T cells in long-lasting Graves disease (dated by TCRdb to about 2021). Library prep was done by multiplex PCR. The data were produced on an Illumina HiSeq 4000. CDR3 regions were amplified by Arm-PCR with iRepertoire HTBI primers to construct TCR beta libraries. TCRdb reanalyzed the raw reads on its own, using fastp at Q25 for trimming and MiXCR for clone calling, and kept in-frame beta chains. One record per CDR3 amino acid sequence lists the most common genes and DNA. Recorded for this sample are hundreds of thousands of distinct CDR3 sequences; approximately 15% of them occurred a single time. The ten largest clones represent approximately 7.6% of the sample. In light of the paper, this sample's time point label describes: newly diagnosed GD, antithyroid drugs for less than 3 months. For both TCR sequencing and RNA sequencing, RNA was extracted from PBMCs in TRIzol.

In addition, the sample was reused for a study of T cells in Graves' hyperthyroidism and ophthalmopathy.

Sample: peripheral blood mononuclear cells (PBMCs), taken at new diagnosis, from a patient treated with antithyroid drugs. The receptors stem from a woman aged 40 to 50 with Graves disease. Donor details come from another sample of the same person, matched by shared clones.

This chain's CDR3 is CASSPGGLIQPQHF. The CDR3 coding sequence is TGTGCCAGCAGTCCTGGGGGATTAATACAGCCCCAGCATTTT. V gene TRBV12-3 or TRBV12-4 combines with J gene TRBJ1-5, with D possibly matching TRBD1 (5 bases). The CDR3 totals 14 residues. Trimming cost V 5 bases and J 7 bases, with 15 bases left between them.

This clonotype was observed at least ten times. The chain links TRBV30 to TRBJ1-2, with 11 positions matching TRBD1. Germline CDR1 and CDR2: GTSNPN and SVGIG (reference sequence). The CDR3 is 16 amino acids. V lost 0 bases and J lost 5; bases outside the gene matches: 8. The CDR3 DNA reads TGTGCCTGGAGTGTACCCCGGACAGGGGGCGGATATGGCTACACCTTC. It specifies CAWSVPRTGGGYGYTF.

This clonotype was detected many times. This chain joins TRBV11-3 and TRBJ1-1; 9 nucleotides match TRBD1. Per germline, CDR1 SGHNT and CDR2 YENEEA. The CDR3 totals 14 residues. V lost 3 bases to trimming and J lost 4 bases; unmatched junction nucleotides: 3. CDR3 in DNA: TGTGCCAGCAGCTTCACAGGGGGCCGCACTGAAGCTTTCTTT. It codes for CASSFTGGRTEAFF.

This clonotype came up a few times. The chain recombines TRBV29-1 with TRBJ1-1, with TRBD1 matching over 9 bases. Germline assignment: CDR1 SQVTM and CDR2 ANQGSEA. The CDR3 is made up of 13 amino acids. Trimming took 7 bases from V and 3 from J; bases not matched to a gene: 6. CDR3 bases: TGCAGCGCCGACCGGGACAGGGACACTGAAGCTTTCTTT. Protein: CSADRDRDTEAFF.

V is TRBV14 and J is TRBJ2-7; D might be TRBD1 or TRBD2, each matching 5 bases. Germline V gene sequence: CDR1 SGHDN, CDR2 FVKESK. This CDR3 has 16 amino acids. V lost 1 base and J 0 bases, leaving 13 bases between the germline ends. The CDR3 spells CASSQVPGRVSYEQYF. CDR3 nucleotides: TGTGCCAGCAGCCAAGTACCAGGGAGAGTCTCCTACGAGCAGTACTTC.

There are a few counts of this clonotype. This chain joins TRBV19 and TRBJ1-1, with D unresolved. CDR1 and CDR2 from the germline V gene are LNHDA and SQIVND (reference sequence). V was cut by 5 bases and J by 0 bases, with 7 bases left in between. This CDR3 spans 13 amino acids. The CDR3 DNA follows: TGTGCCAGTAGTTCGAAACTGAACACTGAAGCTTTCTTT. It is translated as CASSSKLNTEAFF.